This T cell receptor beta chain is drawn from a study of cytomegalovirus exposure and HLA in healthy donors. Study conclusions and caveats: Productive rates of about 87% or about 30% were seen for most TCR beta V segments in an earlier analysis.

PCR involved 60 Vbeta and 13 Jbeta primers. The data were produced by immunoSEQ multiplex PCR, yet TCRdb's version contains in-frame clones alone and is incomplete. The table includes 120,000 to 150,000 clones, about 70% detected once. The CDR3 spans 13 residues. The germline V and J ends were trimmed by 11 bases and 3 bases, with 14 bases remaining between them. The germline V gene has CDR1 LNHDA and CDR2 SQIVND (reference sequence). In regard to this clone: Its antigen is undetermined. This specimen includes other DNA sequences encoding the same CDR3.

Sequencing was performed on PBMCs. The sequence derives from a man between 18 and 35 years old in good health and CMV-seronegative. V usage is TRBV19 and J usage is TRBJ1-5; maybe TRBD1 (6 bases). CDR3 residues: CASSDRPNQPQHF. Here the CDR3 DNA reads TGTGCCTCCTCGGACAGACCCAATCAGCCCCAGCATTTT.